The T cell receptor beta chain described here comes from a study of blood T cell repertoires in COVID-19. Only in-frame clones appear in the TCRdb table, and some are missing; sequencing was by immunoSEQ multiplex PCR. The sample shows 150,000 to 190,000 clones, roughly 80% of them seen only once. CDR3 length: 13 amino acids. The ends were cut back, 6 bases at V and 4 bases at J, with 10 bases in the middle. Germline V CDR1 and CDR2: SNHLY, FYNNEI. Cohort 3 recovered donors had two negative PCRs, clearance, or symptom resolution. Only one count was recorded for this clone. The chain recombines TRBV2 with TRBJ1-5; D is unresolved. This TCR derives from a man in his fifties who had recovered from COVID-19. Source material: PBMCs or T cells enriched from blood (not recorded which). The CDR3 here is CASSPPANQPQHF. CDR3 in DNA: TGTGCCAGCAGCCCCCCCGCGAATCAGCCCCAGCATTTT.